The source of this T cell receptor beta chain is a study of T cell responses to AZD1222 COVID-19 vaccine (dated by TCRdb to the early 2020s). Concerning the study at large: TCR sequencing covered more than 230 trial participants: roughly 200 given two doses of AZD1222 and approximately 26 given two doses of MenACWY control vaccine. Trial participants were enrolled into age subgroups of 18-55, 56-69 and 70-plus years, which contained 148, 28 and 57 TCR-sequenced participants, respectively. Study-wide conclusions, independent of this receptor: A significant rise in spike-specific TCR breadth and depth was observed after two AZD1222 doses relative to day 0 and relative to MenACWY recipients. In the small 56-69-year group, the increase in depth fell short of significance, most likely because of low power. Participants were mostly white British and included more females than males, and it was suggested by the authors that clonal diversity may have been underestimated. The vaccine-associated CD4 TCRs covered the entire spike protein, and the dominant responses fell in regions 160-218 and 743-854. Because no day 14 peak-response samples were available, repertoires were characterized only after the peak T cell response. Nearly half of unique spike-specific TCRs reportedly recognized epitopes outside regions mutated in the B.1.351 and B.1.1.7 variants. Conclusions about previously exposed vaccinees were limited because only a handful of AZD1222 recipients were SARS-CoV-2 seropositive at baseline.

What the time point label conveys for this sample: about 28 days (+/-7) after the second vaccine dose. Because spike-specific TCR depth and breadth did not differ between the two schedules, AZD1222 recipients who got a second dose at roughly 4 weeks were pooled with those who got a second dose at roughly 12 weeks. The vaccinee samples were drawn from two UK trials, COV001 and COV002, one of which was a single-blind randomized controlled phase 2/3 trial testing AZD1222 (ChAdOx1 nCoV-19) in healthy adults. For TCRbeta chain sequencing, PBMC samples were collected from trial participants at day 0 and at day 28 after the second dose. The CDR3 sequence holds 16 residues, the cysteine and phenylalanine included. Left in the record is the CDR3 DNA by itself, 48 bases read in frame from the first base. At the junction V is shortened by 1 base and J by 9 bases, with 16 bases in between. Based on the germline V gene, the CDR1 and CDR2 sequences are LGHNA and YNFKEQ.

This clone was counted once. Which antigen it targets is not known. No much larger clonotype is one base removed from it; base qualities were not supplied. The CDR3 regions of human TCRbeta chains were analyzed by immunosequencing. In the authors' own workflow: Repertoire TCRs were matched against a reference library of SARS-CoV-2-specific TCRs generated with the MIRA antigen-specificity platform. Breadth was defined as the fraction of unique TCRs that were SARS-CoV-2-associated, and depth was defined as the fraction of total T cells that were SARS-CoV-2-associated. Each spike-specific TCR was assigned to its reactive spike region and to a CD4 or CD8 class using the MIRA data. Log10-transformed breadth and depth values were compared by one-way ANOVA with Sidak's multiple comparisons tests. This is the immuneACCESS table as TCRdb keeps it, with only in-frame sequences that have V and J called. A part of the clones is gone; compared with another copy, unresolved V genes explain less than half, and the rest is unexplained. V, J and clone size derive from that table, while D and trimming were established from the DNA sequence. The sample table contains under 110,000 clones; only one count was recorded for 90% of them. Roughly 8% of the sample goes to the ten largest clones.

The sequence links TRBV4-2 to TRBJ1-6; TRBD1 is perhaps the D gene, given 5 matching bases. Sequenced here: peripheral blood, sampled 28 days after the second AZD1222 dose. This TCR came from an adult who received the AZD1222 COVID-19 vaccine. The DNA reads as follows: TGTGCCAGCAGCCAAGCTGGGGGTTTGGAAAGTTCACCCCTCCACTTT. This is translated as CASSQAGGLESSPLHF.